This TCR beta chain was documented in a study of cytomegalovirus exposure and HLA in healthy donors. Study as a whole: Ancestry clustering placed more than 65% of a few hundred genotyped donors in the Caucasian-associated cluster.

Germline V lookup: CDR1 MNHEY, CDR2 SVGAGI. Losses at the gene ends were 4 bases for V and 4 bases for J; bases not matched to a gene: 9. This CDR3 has 15 residues. Use of 60 Vbeta and 13 Jbeta primers characterized the PCR. TCRdb's table, derived via immunoSEQ multiplex PCR, lists solely in-frame clones and lacks some. The data contain about 130,000 clones, 75% to 85% of them seen just once; the ten biggest clones take up roughly 2.5%. Notes on this clone: Its specificity is not known.

Broader study findings: From TCR beta sequences, most subjects' HLA-A and HLA-B alleles were reportedly predicted accurately.

Sequencing used PBMCs. The chain employs TRBV6-5 and TRBJ1-2, with 7 bases aligning to TRBD1. The sequence came from a man in his fifties in good health and CMV-seronegative. This CDR3 reads CASSSPRQGVYGYTF. The CDR3 DNA reads as TGTGCCAGCAGTTCACCGCGCCAGGGGGTCTATGGCTACACCTTC.